The clone carrying this TCR beta chain was detected many times. Its antigen is currently unknown. This sample was included in a study of T cells after yellow fever vaccination. About the research overall: Fractions low in cell number were prepared with SMART-Seq v4 Ultra Low Input. The study, taken as a whole, reports: Reappearance after the booster was seen for most primary-vaccination clones, at about 95% CD4 and 80% to 90% CD8. CD4 and CD8 compartments shared a small share of clonotypes, likely from convergent recombination.

A process of 5'RACE template switching, which added a universal primer site and UMIs, was used to make TCR cDNA. TCRdb re-analysed the 5' RACE reads in MiXCR, keeping a single row per CDR3 protein. The repertoire consists of tens of thousands of distinct CDR3 sequences, with approximately 7% occurring once and the leading ten covering roughly a third. The CDR3 loop spans 12 amino acids. J was trimmed by 5 bases and V by 5 bases; bases with no gene match: 4. Germline V lookup: CDR1 SQVTM, CDR2 ANQGSEA. Sequenced here: CD8+ T cells sorted from PBMCs, sampled 15 days after the yellow fever booster vaccination. This sequence was found in a man under 40 who received the YFV17D yellow fever vaccine. V gene TRBV29-1 combines with J gene TRBJ2-7, with 9 bases matching TRBD1. CDR3 sequence: CSVRDRDNEQYF. The CDR3 region has the DNA TGCAGCGTTAGGGACAGGGATAACGAGCAGTACTTC.